Each of the 29 T cell receptor beta chains below was sequenced from the same sample in a study of cytomegalovirus exposure and HLA in healthy donors. Primers for the PCR totalled 60 Vbeta and 13 Jbeta. Here immunoSEQ multiplex PCR was the method, and the copy in TCRdb shows in-frame clones only, minus some. The sample's table shows 100,000 to 150,000 clones. Material for sequencing was PBMCs. The receptors here all came from a man between 18 and 35 years old in good health and CMV-seronegative.

J is TRBJ1-2 and V is TRBV6-5, with a weak D call TRBD1 (6 bases). The germline CDR1 and CDR2 sequences are MNHEY and SVGAGI. V was trimmed by 10 bases and J by 2 bases, leaving 11 bases between them. This CDR3 is built from 12 residues. The CDR3 loop is CATLDRNYGYTF. The CDR3 nucleotides read TGTGCCACCCTGGACAGAAACTATGGCTACACCTTC.

J is TRBJ2-2 and V is TRBV5-1; D possibly corresponds to TRBD2 (6 bases). Germline assignment: CDR1 SGHRS and CDR2 YFSETQ. The CDR3 is made up of 15 amino acids. The V end was cut by 1 base, the J end by 3 bases, with 10 bases between. The CDR3 coding sequence is TGCGCCAGCAGCTTGCTCGGCGGGGACACCGGGGAGCTGTTTTTT. It yields the protein CASSLLGGDTGELFF.

This rearrangement joins TRBV5-1 to TRBJ2-7; perhaps TRBD1 as D (6 bases). CDR1 and CDR2 (germline): SGHRS, YFSETQ. The CDR3 has 13 residues. V lost 4 bases to trimming and J lost 1 base, with 9 bases between them. The DNA for the CDR3 is TGCGCCAGCAGCGTCAGGGGTTCCTACGAGCAGTACTTC. It codes for CASSVRGSYEQYF.

This chain connects TRBV5-4 to TRBJ2-3; 10 positions match TRBD2. The germline V gene has CDR1 SGHNT and CDR2 YYREEE (reference sequence). The CDR3 contains 16 residues. J was trimmed by 6 bases and V by 0 bases; bases with no gene match: 7. The CDR3 DNA follows: TGTGCCAGCAGCTTGGCCGTGCTAGCGGGAGTGGATACGCAGTATTTT. This encodes CASSLAVLAGVDTQYF.

The chain recombines TRBV7-9 with TRBJ2-5, with D possibly TRBD2 on 6 matching bases. The V end was cut by 8 bases, the J end by 4 bases, with 20 bases between. Per germline, CDR1 SEHNR and CDR2 FQNEAQ (reference sequence). The CDR3 is made up of 15 amino acids. CDR3 bases: TGTGCCAGCGGATCCTTGAGGACGCGGGGAGAGACCCAGTACTTC. This translates into CASGSLRTRGETQYF.

The gene calls are TRBV19 and TRBJ1-5; D gene uncertain. V lost 5 bases and J 3 bases, leaving 14 bases between the germline ends. The germline gives CDR1 LNHDA, CDR2 SQIVND (reference sequence). The CDR3 is made up of 15 amino acids. This CDR3 reads CASSPSAGLNQPQHF. CDR3 DNA sequence: TGTGCCAGTAGTCCCTCCGCAGGTCTCAATCAGCCCCAGCATTTT.

The chain couples TRBV9 to TRBJ1-5; 7 bases align to TRBD1. The germline V gene encodes CDR1 SGDLS and CDR2 YYNGEE. V trimming: 0 bases; J trimming: 6 bases; junction bases outside the gene matches: 6. The length of the CDR3 is 15 residues. CDR3: CASSVDSGGSQPQHF. The CDR3 nucleotides are TGTGCCAGCAGCGTAGACTCAGGGGGAAGTCAGCCCCAGCATTTT.

The chain carries TRBV27 and TRBJ1-1, with 8 bases identical to TRBD1. Trimming removed 6 bases from V and 2 bases from J; junction bases left unmatched: 11. Germline CDR1 and CDR2: MNHEY and SMNVEV (reference sequence). The CDR3 has 16 residues. The CDR3 loop is CASSLTGELVNTEAFF. DNA for the CDR3: TGTGCCAGCAGCCTGACAGGGGAATTGGTAAACACTGAAGCTTTCTTT.

The V and J genes are TRBV7-6 and TRBJ2-7; 9 nucleotides match TRBD2. Germline loops: CDR1 SGHVS, CDR2 FNYEAQ. Trimming took 0 bases from V and 3 from J; bases not matched to a gene: 9. The CDR3 spans 17 residues. The CDR3 reads CASSLAGISGRGYEQYF. The CDR3 DNA reads TGTGCCAGCAGCTTAGCGGGTATTAGCGGGAGAGGCTACGAGCAGTACTTC.

The chain uses TRBV6-5 and TRBJ2-2; 10 nucleotides align to TRBD2. The CDR3 is 15 residues long. The V gene's germline CDR1 is MNHEY and CDR2 SVGAGI. The junction had 6 bases not matched to a gene; V was cut back by 0 bases and J by 11 bases. The CDR3 nucleotides are TGTGCCAGCAGTTACTCCGCTAGCGGGAGATTCGAGCTGTTTTTT. Protein sequence: CASSYSASGRFELFF.

The chain has TRBV15 and TRBJ2-2; D is ambiguous. V gave up 0 bases and J gave up 4 bases, with 9 bases separating them. CDR1 and CDR2 from the germline V gene are LNHNV and YYDKDF (reference sequence). The CDR3 contains 15 residues. The CDR3, as DNA: TGTGCCACCAGCAGAGAAGTAACGGTCACCGGGGAGCTGTTTTTT. Translated, it gives CATSREVTVTGELFF. The full variable domain, completed using reference TRBV15 and TRBJ2-2, is DAMVIQNPRYQVTQFGKPVTLSCSQTLNHNVMYWYQQKSSQAPKLLFHYYDKDFNNEADTPDNFQSRRPNTSFCFLDIRSPGLGDTAMYLCATSREVTVTGELFFGEGSRLTVL.

The chain uses TRBV6-1 and TRBJ2-7; 10 nucleotides agree with TRBD2. The length of the CDR3 is 16 residues. V trimming: 3 bases; J trimming: 1 base; junction bases outside the gene matches: 6. The germline V gene encodes CDR1 MNHNS and CDR2 SASEGT. Here the CDR3 DNA reads TGTGCCAGCAGTGACCTGGCTAGCGGGGGATCCTACGAGCAGTACTTC. Translated: CASSDLASGGSYEQYF.

The chain links TRBV6-5 to TRBJ2-3, with a weak D call TRBD2 (6 bases). Per germline, CDR1 MNHEY and CDR2 SVGAGI. Deletions cut 0 bases from V and 10 bases from J, with 17 bases between. The CDR3 covers 15 residues. The chain's CDR3 is CASSYSKGGGLAQYF. The CDR3 DNA reads TGTGCCAGCAGTTACTCGAAGGGAGGTGGGTTAGCGCAGTATTTT.

CDR3 bases: TGTGCCAGCAGCCAAGACAGGGGGCGCAGGGACACTGAAGCTTTCTTT. It translates to CASSQDRGRRDTEAFF. The chain employs TRBV14 and TRBJ1-1, with 8 positions matching TRBD1. The CDR3 has 16 amino acids. Germline assignment: CDR1 SGHDN and CDR2 FVKESK. The trim removed 0 bases at V and 3 bases at J, leaving 6 bases unmatched.

The V and J genes are TRBV6-5 and TRBJ2-7, with TRBD2 matching over 8 bases. Looked up from germline, CDR1 is MNHEY and CDR2 is SVGAGI. V trimming: 6 bases; J trimming: 6 bases; junction bases outside the gene matches: 13. The CDR3 spans 15 residues. CDR3 sequence (DNA): TGTGCCAGCAGCCCCGGGCTAGCGGGTACCACCGAGCAGTACTTC. Encoded protein: CASSPGLAGTTEQYF.

The rearrangement links TRBV28 to TRBJ1-1; D is unclear. Trimming took off 3 bases at V and 10 bases at J, with 6 bases between the two ends. Germline loops: CDR1 MDHEN, CDR2 SYDVKM. This CDR3 spans 10 amino acids. CDR3 loop: CASSLGRAFF. In nucleotides, the CDR3 is TGTGCCAGCAGTTTGGGCAGAGCTTTCTTT.

The chain recombines TRBV11-2 with TRBJ2-5, with 15 nucleotides matching TRBD2. This CDR3 has 16 amino acids. Trimming cost V 8 bases and J 5 bases; bases outside gene matches: 9. Germline CDR1 is SGHAT and CDR2 is FQNNGV. CDR3 DNA sequence: TGTGCCAGCGGGCGGACTAGCGGGAGGGCCCTGGAGACCCAGTACTTC. It encodes CASGRTSGRALETQYF. Filled out from reference TRBV11-2 and TRBJ2-5, the complete variable domain reads EAGVAQSPRYKIIEKRQSVAFWCNPISGHATLYWYQQILGQGPKLLIQFQNNGVVDDSQLPKDRFSAERLKGVDSTLKIQPAKLEDSAVYLCASGRTSGRALETQYFGPGTRLLVL.

The chain uses TRBV6-5 and TRBJ1-2; D perhaps matches TRBD1 (6 bases). Germline V gene data show CDR1 as MNHEY and CDR2 as SVGAGI. This CDR3 has 15 amino acids. The V gene lost 3 bases and the J gene lost 4 bases, with 15 bases spanning the gap. This CDR3 is CASSYRPDSGYGYTF. CDR3 nucleotide sequence: TGTGCCAGCAGTTATCGCCCGGACAGCGGCTATGGCTACACCTTC.

The genes are TRBV7-8 and TRBJ2-2; a weak D match, TRBD1 (6 bases). The CDR3 loop spans 14 amino acids. V was pared by 3 bases and J by 8 bases, with 13 bases between. Looked up from germline, CDR1 is SGHVS and CDR2 is FQNEAQ. The CDR3 is CASSFQGQSGELFF. The DNA for the CDR3 is TGTGCCAGCAGCTTTCAGGGGCAATCGGGGGAGCTGTTTTTT. The variable domain in full, with the rest retrieved from reference TRBV7-8 and TRBJ2-2, is GAGVSQSPRYKVAKRGQDVALRCDPISGHVSLFWYQQALGQGPEFLTYFQNEAQLDKSGLPSDRFFAERPEGSVSTLKIQRTQQEDSAVYLCASSFQGQSGELFFGEGSRLTVL.

This chain connects TRBV6-6 to TRBJ2-5; possibly TRBD1 for D (6 bases). V lost 7 bases, J lost 5 bases, and 17 bases lay in between. The CDR3 has 14 residues. The germline V gene encodes CDR1 MNHNY and CDR2 SVGAGI (reference sequence). The CDR3 is CASTSNRVGETQYF. CDR3 DNA: TGTGCCAGCACCAGTAACAGGGTTGGGGAGACCCAGTACTTC.

The chain combines TRBV5-5 with TRBJ2-2; TRBD1 is a possible D gene (7 bases). The germline V gene has CDR1 SGHKS and CDR2 YYEKEE (reference sequence). V lost 0 bases to trimming and J lost 4 bases, with 13 bases between them. The CDR3 totals 16 residues. The CDR3 bases are TGTGCCAGCAGCTTGGAAGGGCAGGGGGGCACCGGGGAGCTGTTTTTT. Protein: CASSLEGQGGTGELFF.

About this clone itself: The junction and the germline gene differ at one end; a read error may be behind it. The chain joins TRBV7-7 to TRBJ2-5, with a weak D call TRBD2 (5 bases). The CDR3 is 14 residues long. Looked up from germline, CDR1 is SSHAT and CDR2 is FNYEAQ (reference sequence). CDR3 sequence reads: CASSLARGLETQYF. The CDR3 coding sequence is TGTGCTAGCAGCTTAGCTCGGGGTTTGGAGACCCAGTACTTC.

This sequence joins TRBV5-4 and TRBJ1-4, with 8 positions matching TRBD1. Losses at the gene ends were 0 bases for V and 6 bases for J; bases not matched to a gene: 4. There are 15 residues in the CDR3. Germline V gene data show CDR1 as SGHNT and CDR2 as YYREEE (reference sequence). Here the CDR3 reads CASSLDGRGHEKLFF. CDR3 nucleotides: TGTGCCAGCAGCTTGGATGGCAGGGGGCATGAAAAACTGTTTTTT.

V is TRBV2 and J is TRBJ1-1, with D perhaps TRBD1 (6 bases). Germline V gives CDR1 SNHLY, CDR2 FYNNEI. The V end lost 5 bases, the J end lost 7 bases, and 11 bases lay between the germline ends. The CDR3 spans 12 residues. Here the CDR3 DNA reads TGTGCCAGCAGTCCACAGGGAGTTGAAGCTTTCTTT. This sequence encodes CASSPQGVEAFF.

CDR3 coding DNA: TGTGCCAGCAGAGGGACAGGAGGCACTGAAGCTTTCTTT. Its translation: CASRGTGGTEAFF. The rearrangement uses TRBV28 and TRBJ1-1; 8 bases map to TRBD1. The CDR3 runs to 13 residues. CDR1 and CDR2 (germline): MDHEN, SYDVKM. With V trimmed by 6 bases and J by 4 bases, 4 bases remained unmatched.

The rearrangement links TRBV10-3 to TRBJ1-1; 8 nucleotides align to TRBD1. V was pared by 6 bases and J by 3 bases, with 6 bases of the junction left unmatched. This CDR3 contains 14 residues. Germline values: CDR1 ENHRY, CDR2 SYGVKD. CDR3 residues: CAIRKQGEDTEAFF. CDR3 nucleotide sequence: TGTGCCATCAGAAAACAGGGGGAGGACACTGAAGCTTTCTTT.

Remarks on this clone: Other DNA sequences from this sample encode an identical CDR3 as well. This chain joins TRBV5-1 and TRBJ1-1, with D possibly being TRBD1 (6 bases). The CDR3 is 13 amino acids. Looked up from germline, CDR1 is SGHRS and CDR2 is YFSETQ. V was pared by 2 bases and J by 4 bases, with 9 bases between. As DNA, the CDR3 is TGCGCCAGCAGCTTCCAGGGGCGCACTGAAGCTTTCTTT. This sequence encodes CASSFQGRTEAFF.

The chain recombines TRBV6-5 with TRBJ1-3; tentative D call: TRBD1 (6 bases). The CDR3 has 16 residues. In germline, CDR1 is MNHEY, CDR2 SVGAGI. The V end was cut by 2 bases, the J end by 0 bases, with 11 bases between. Here the CDR3 reads CASSYAQGTSGNTIYF. DNA of the CDR3: TGTGCCAGCAGTTACGCGCAGGGGACCTCTGGAAACACCATATATTTT.

The chain has TRBV10-3 and TRBJ2-5; TRBD1 might be the D (6 bases). The J call may be wrong; the DNA end is better matched by TRBJ2-7. The CDR3 is made up of 21 amino acids. Germline CDR1 and CDR2: ENHRY and SYGVKD. CDR3 in DNA: TGTGCCATCACCGCTCCTCCTAGGACCAACCCCCCACAGGGTTCCTCCTACGAGCAGTACTTC. It yields the protein CAITAPPRTNPPQGSSYEQYF.